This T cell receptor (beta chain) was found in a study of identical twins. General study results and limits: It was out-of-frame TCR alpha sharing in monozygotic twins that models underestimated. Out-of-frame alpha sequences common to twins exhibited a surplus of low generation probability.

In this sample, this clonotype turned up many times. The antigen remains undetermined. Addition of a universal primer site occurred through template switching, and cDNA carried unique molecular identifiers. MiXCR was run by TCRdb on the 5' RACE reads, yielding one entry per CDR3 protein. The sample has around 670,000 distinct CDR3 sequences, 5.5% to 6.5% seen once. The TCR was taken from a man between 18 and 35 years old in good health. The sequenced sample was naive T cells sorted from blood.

CDR3 residues: CASTSGSGNEQFF. The CDR3 DNA reads as TGTGCCAGCACTAGCGGGAGTGGCAATGAGCAGTTCTTC. This chain uses TRBV9 with TRBJ2-1; 10 positions agree with TRBD2. The CDR3 has 13 residues. CDR1 is SGDLS, CDR2 YYNGEE, per germline. V was clipped by 6 bases and J by 6 bases; unmatched bases: 3.